This T cell receptor beta chain derives from a study of T cells in Graves' hyperthyroidism and ophthalmopathy. Comments on this clonotype: A much larger clone sits a single nucleotide away, making a read error possible.

TCR beta CDR3 regions were amplified from RNA. With the HTBI primer set, the TCR CDR3 went through a first round of RT-PCR. TCRdb passed the multiplex PCR reads through MiXCR, listing each CDR3 protein once. The data show 300,000 to 400,000 distinct CDR3 sequences, approximately 15% seen once. CDR1 and CDR2 (germline): MNHEY, SVGAGI. The length of the CDR3 is 12 residues. Sample: blood. This TCR was sampled from a woman aged 55-69 years with Graves' hyperthyroidism. The chain employs TRBV6-5 and TRBJ2-3; D unresolved. The CDR3 sequence: CASSYAGDTPYF. The CDR3 region has the DNA TGTGCCAGCAGTTACGCTGGGGATACGCCGTATTTT.